The 18 T cell receptor beta chains reported below all come from one sample, sequenced in a study of CD8+ T cells in alopecia areata. Sequencing relied on a cDNA template that was reverse transcribed from extracted RNA. Using immunoSEQ multiplex PCR, the repertoire was profiled, and TCRdb retains in-frame clones only, with some absent. The table lists 150,000 to 160,000 clones, 40% to 65% of them singletons. Sequencing used CD8+ T cells sorted from blood, obtained at week 0. These receptors were collected from a human donor with alopecia areata.

In this sample, this clone turned up a few times. This chain joins TRBV15 and TRBJ2-5, with D hard to call. V was cut by 1 base and J by 2 bases, with 5 bases left in between. Germline CDR1 LNHNV, CDR2 YYDKDF (reference sequence). The CDR3 runs 13 residues. Here the CDR3 reads CATSRVPQETQYF. The CDR3 DNA reads TGTGCCACCAGCAGAGTCCCTCAAGAGACCCAGTACTTC.

In regard to this clone: Other DNA sequences from this sample encode an identical CDR3 as well. The chain links TRBV4-3 to TRBJ2-1; D is uncertain. Trimming removed 2 bases at V and 6 bases at J, with 8 bases between. The germline V gene encodes CDR1 LGHNA and CDR2 YSLEER. The CDR3 consists of 13 residues. CDR3: CASSQSILNEQFF. In DNA, the CDR3 is TGCGCCAGCAGCCAAAGTATCCTCAATGAGCAGTTCTTC.

The chain carries TRBV6-5 and TRBJ2-7; TRBD1 matches 7 bases. CDR3 size: 14 residues. V lost 3 bases, J lost 6 bases, and 8 bases stayed unmatched. The germline CDR1 and CDR2 sequences are MNHEY and SVGAGI. Here the CDR3 DNA reads TGTGCCAGCAGTTATGGTAGGGGGCCGCGCGAGCAGTACTTC. This sequence encodes CASSYGRGPREQYF.

This clone was counted between two and nine times. The genes are TRBV5-1 and TRBJ2-5; D call uncertain. V lost 4 bases, J lost 5 bases, and 15 bases lay in between. From germline, CDR1 is SGHRS and CDR2 YFSETQ. This CDR3 contains 14 residues. The CDR3 loop is CASSPANTWETQYF. CDR3 coding DNA: TGCGCCAGCAGCCCAGCTAATACATGGGAGACCCAGTACTTC. The full variable domain, completed using reference TRBV5-1 and TRBJ2-5, is KAGVTQTPRYLIKTRGQQVTLSCSPISGHRSVSWYQQTPGQGLQFLFEYFSETQRNKGNFPGRFSGRQFSNSRSEMNVSTLELGDSALYLCASSPANTWETQYFGPGTRLLVL.

The sample holds a few counts of this clone. This rearrangement joins TRBV29-1 to TRBJ1-2; D is unresolved. The CDR3 is made up of 15 amino acids. CDR1 and CDR2 (germline): SQVTM, ANQGSEA. Trimming removed 0 bases from V and 8 bases from J, with 19 bases in between. The CDR3: CSVEDPILSIEGYTF. The CDR3 DNA reads as TGCAGCGTTGAAGATCCGATACTGAGTATCGAGGGCTACACCTTC.

This clone was recorded a few times. The chain carries TRBV5-1 and TRBJ2-1; 8 bases fit TRBD2. The CDR3 is 17 amino acids. Looked up from germline, CDR1 is SGHRS and CDR2 is YFSETQ. V dropped 0 bases and J dropped 8; count of bases not matched to a gene: 13. DNA for the CDR3: TGCGCCAGCAGCTTGGTAGGTAGCGGGGTGCGCGTTGATGAGCAGTTCTTC. Its protein is CASSLVGSGVRVDEQFF.

The CDR3 nucleotides are TGTGCCAGCAGTCCCAGGACAGGAGAGCCTCAGCCCCAGCATTTT. Translating gives CASSPRTGEPQPQHF. The chain has TRBV2 and TRBJ1-5; 7 positions agree with TRBD1. The trim removed 5 bases at V and 6 bases at J, leaving 10 bases unmatched. This CDR3 has 15 amino acids. From germline, CDR1 is SNHLY and CDR2 FYNNEI.

This clone was seen more than once but under ten times. This chain links TRBV29-1 with TRBJ2-1; tentatively, D is TRBD2 (6 bases). CDR1 and CDR2 from the germline V gene are SQVTM and ANQGSEA. The germline V and J ends were trimmed by 4 bases and 3 bases, with 7 bases remaining between them. The CDR3 totals 12 residues. CDR3 nucleotides: TGCAGCGTTGGGCGGGGCTACAATGAGCAGTTCTTC. Protein product: CSVGRGYNEQFF.

The V gene is TRBV25-1, the J gene TRBJ1-6; 7 bases line up with TRBD1. The CDR3 covers 16 residues. The germline gives CDR1 MGHDK, CDR2 SYGVNS. After removal of 3 bases from V and 7 bases from J, the junction contained 9 bases not matched to a gene. The CDR3 region is CASSDSPTGKNSPLHF. The CDR3 nucleotides are TGTGCCAGCAGTGACTCCCCGACAGGGAAAAATTCACCCCTCCACTTT.

A few counts support this clone. The chain links TRBV27 to TRBJ1-1, with TRBD1 as a possible D gene (5 bases). The germline V gene encodes CDR1 MNHEY and CDR2 SMNVEV (reference sequence). The CDR3 is 11 amino acids. V shed 4 bases and J shed 7 bases, with 7 bases lying between them. The CDR3 loop is CASSWGNEAFF. The CDR3 region has the DNA TGTGCCAGCAGTTGGGGGAATGAAGCTTTCTTT.

CDR3 in amino acids: CAWCPDSTDTQYF. The CDR3 DNA reads TGTGCCTGGTGCCCTGACTCCACAGATACGCAGTATTTT. The V call is TRBV30, the J call TRBJ2-3; D gene ambiguous. The CDR3 covers 13 residues. Germline assignment: CDR1 GTSNPN and CDR2 SVGIG (reference sequence). V dropped 5 bases and J dropped 2 bases, with 11 bases sitting between them.

This clone was recorded a few times. The CDR3 sequence is CASSLRQGGVNEQFF. In nucleotides, the CDR3 is TGTGCCAGCAGCCTACGACAGGGGGGAGTGAATGAGCAGTTCTTC. The V and J genes are TRBV7-9 and TRBJ2-1; the match to TRBD1 covers 9 bases. This CDR3 is built from 15 residues. In germline, CDR1 is SEHNR, CDR2 FQNEAQ (reference sequence). V trimming: 5 bases; J trimming: 7 bases; junction bases outside the gene matches: 9.

Written as DNA, the CDR3 is TGTGCCAGCAGTTGGGCCCCGGCGGGCGGCTACACCTTC. Translating it yields CASSWAPAGGYTF. The V and J genes are TRBV25-1 and TRBJ1-2; D is unclear. The V and J ends lost 5 bases and 8 bases respectively, with 15 bases between them. CDR1 MGHDK and CDR2 SYGVNS come from the germline V gene. The CDR3 covers 13 residues.

V usage is TRBV15 and J usage is TRBJ2-7, with D perhaps matching TRBD2 (6 bases). The V end lost 0 bases, the J end lost 0 bases, and 9 bases lay between the germline ends. The CDR3 length is 15 residues. CDR1 and CDR2 (germline): LNHNV, YYDKDF (reference sequence). CDR3 coding DNA: TGTGCCACCAGCAGAGATAGGGGACTCTCCTACGAGCAGTACTTC. Translation gives CATSRDRGLSYEQYF.

The chain couples TRBV4-3 to TRBJ2-7, with 9 nucleotides matching TRBD2. Per the germline V gene, CDR1 is LGHNA and CDR2 is YSLEER. The J segment lost 7 bases and the V segment lost 4 bases, leaving 11 bases of the junction unmatched. The CDR3 is 15 residues long. The CDR3 sequence is CASSLAWTSAREQYF. The DNA of the CDR3 is TGCGCCAGCAGCCTCGCGTGGACTAGCGCGAGAGAGCAGTACTTC.

This clone was seen only a few times. The CDR3 nucleotides read TGTGCCAGTAGGGCAGGTAACACTGAAGCTTTCTTT. Its translation is CASRAGNTEAFF. The rearrangement links TRBV19 to TRBJ1-1; no firm D call. Germline CDR1 is LNHDA and CDR2 is SQIVND (reference sequence). Trimming stripped 6 bases from V and 2 bases from J, with 7 bases between. CDR3 length: 12 residues.

J is TRBJ2-6 and V is TRBV7-2; D is unresolved. The V gene lost 0 bases and the J gene lost 3 bases, with 0 bases spanning the gap. Germline CDR1 reads SGHTA; CDR2 reads FQGNSA. This CDR3 has 13 amino acids. CDR3 protein: CASSLAGANVLTF. The CDR3 DNA follows: TGTGCCAGCAGCTTAGCTGGGGCCAACGTCCTGACTTTC.

There are a few counts of this clone. This chain links TRBV14 with TRBJ2-2; the D gene is possibly TRBD2 (6 bases). V was clipped by 1 base and J by 7 bases, with 13 bases between them. Germline V gene data show CDR1 as SGHDN and CDR2 as FVKESK. CDR3 size: 15 residues. The CDR3 spells CASSQVMGLGGELFF. The CDR3 nucleotides read TGTGCCAGCAGCCAAGTCATGGGACTTGGCGGGGAGCTGTTTTTT.